A single sample gave rise to the 20 T cell receptor beta chains below, sequenced in a study of early T cells in non-severe SARS-CoV-2 infection. TCRdb processed the 5' RACE reads anew with MiXCR; each CDR3 protein has one entry. The sample lists approximately 66,000 distinct CDR3 sequences, less than 15% occurring once. Material: whole blood. Receptor source: an adult who was a healthcare worker with PCR-confirmed SARS-CoV-2 infection or an uninfected control (not recorded which).

This sequence joins TRBV2 and TRBJ1-2, with unresolved D. Germline CDR1 reads SNHLY; CDR2 reads FYNNEI. The germline V and J ends were trimmed by 1 base and 3 bases, with 6 bases remaining between them. There are 13 residues in the CDR3. The CDR3 region has the DNA TGTGCCAGCAGTGAAGGGCAGGACTATGGCTACACCTTC. Encoded protein: CASSEGQDYGYTF.

This clonotype was recorded at least ten times. This chain links TRBV20-1 with TRBJ2-2; D possibly corresponds to TRBD1 (6 bases). The ends were cut back, 1 base at V and 5 bases at J, with 14 bases in the middle. The CDR3 runs to 15 residues. CDR1 and CDR2 from the germline V gene are DFQATT and SNEGSKA (reference sequence). As DNA, the CDR3 is TGCAGTGCTAGAGCCTCCAGGGACATGACCGGGGAGCTGTTTTTT. Protein product: CSARASRDMTGELFF.

This clonotype was recorded at least ten times. The genes are TRBV7-9 and TRBJ1-1; the D gene is possibly TRBD1 (5 bases). This CDR3 is built from 15 residues. V was shortened by 4 bases and J by 1 base, with 13 bases between the two germline ends. Germline CDR1 SEHNR, CDR2 FQNEAQ (reference sequence). The CDR3 DNA sequence: TGTGCCAGCAGCTCATCGGGACCCACGAACACTGAAGCTTTCTTT. Its protein product is CASSSSGPTNTEAFF.

This chain uses TRBV28 with TRBJ1-1; D remains ambiguous. This CDR3 has 16 residues. The germline CDR1 and CDR2 sequences are MDHEN and SYDVKM. Trimming shortened V by 2 bases and J by 5 bases, and 18 bases separated the two germline ends. DNA of the CDR3: TGTGCCAGCAGTTTAGACACCGCCCTCTGGGAGACTGAAGCTTTCTTT. It yields the protein CASSLDTALWETEAFF.

This clonotype came up many times. The chain employs TRBV29-1 and TRBJ2-1, with D possibly being TRBD2 (5 bases). The germline V gene encodes CDR1 SQVTM and CDR2 ANQGSEA. Deletions cut 7 bases from V and 4 bases from J, with 14 bases between. The CDR3 consists of 13 residues. CDR3 sequence reads: CSGRDPRYNEQFF. The DNA of the CDR3 is TGCAGCGGCCGGGATCCGAGGTACAATGAGCAGTTCTTC.

V and J are TRBV14 and TRBJ2-7; D gene unclear. The CDR3 is 15 residues long. CDR1 and CDR2 (germline): SGHDN, FVKESK. Trimming removed 2 bases from V and 5 bases from J, with 16 bases in between. CDR3 region: CASSQIGSQRDEQYF. In nucleotides, the CDR3 is TGTGCCAGCAGCCAAATCGGGTCCCAACGGGACGAGCAGTACTTC. The full variable domain, rest sourced from reference TRBV14 and TRBJ2-7, is EAGVTQFPSHSVIEKGQTVTLRCDPISGHDNLYWYRRVMGKEIKFLLHFVKESKQDESGMPNNRFLAERTGGTYSTLKVQPAELEDSGVYFCASSQIGSQRDEQYFGPGTRLTVT.

This clonotype was detected many times. The chain carries TRBV3-1 and TRBJ2-7; 10 bases agree with TRBD2. Trimming cost V 3 bases and J 1 base; bases outside gene matches: 6. CDR1 and CDR2 from the germline V gene are LGHDT and YNNKEL (reference sequence). This CDR3 spans 16 amino acids. The CDR3 DNA follows: TGTGCCAGCAGCCACCCAGGACTAGCGGATTCCTACGAGCAGTACTTC. Amino acids: CASSHPGLADSYEQYF.

This clonotype turned up a few times. J is TRBJ1-3 and V is TRBV28; no reliable D call. Trimming removed 2 bases from V and 2 bases from J, with 13 bases in between. Germline CDR1 reads MDHEN; CDR2 reads SYDVKM. The CDR3 extends over 16 amino acids. Written as DNA, the CDR3 is TGTGCCAGCAGTTTAAACCCCGGAGGAGCTGGAAACACCATATATTTT. This gives the protein CASSLNPGGAGNTIYF.

There are many counts of this clonotype. CDR3 residues: CASQEAGEDTQYF. CDR3 bases: TGTGCCAGCCAAGAGGCAGGGGAAGATACGCAGTATTTT. This chain uses TRBV6-5 with TRBJ2-3; TRBD1 might be the D (6 bases). Germline values: CDR1 MNHEY, CDR2 SVGAGI. Trimming cost V 8 bases and J 5 bases, with 14 bases left between them. The CDR3 extends over 13 amino acids.

This clonotype was found a few times. This sequence joins TRBV6-5 and TRBJ2-2, with no clear D. Trimming removed 6 bases at V and 5 bases at J, with 10 bases between. The CDR3 length is 13 residues. Per germline, CDR1 MNHEY and CDR2 SVGAGI. The CDR3 sequence: CASSADGTGELFF. In nucleotides, the CDR3 is TGTGCCAGCAGCGCAGACGGAACCGGGGAGCTGTTTTTT.

This clonotype has at least ten counts. The chain employs TRBV7-9 and TRBJ2-1, with 8 bases aligning to TRBD2. The CDR3 spans 17 residues. Trimming removed 5 bases from V and 7 bases from J; junction bases left unmatched: 16. Germline CDR1 is SEHNR and CDR2 is FQNEAQ (reference sequence). The CDR3 sequence is CASSERLRRAGENEQFF. Written as DNA, the CDR3 is TGTGCCAGCAGCGAACGTCTCAGGAGAGCGGGAGAGAATGAGCAGTTCTTC.

This clonotype was detected many times. The chain recombines TRBV9 with TRBJ2-1; TRBD2 agrees at 9 bases. V shed 3 bases and J 7 bases; nucleotides not matched to a gene: 11. Germline CDR1 reads SGDLS; CDR2 reads YYNGEE. The CDR3 has 16 residues. The CDR3 DNA sequence: TGTGCCAGCAGCGGACAGCTAGCGGGGATAGGGAATGAGCAGTTCTTC. Residues: CASSGQLAGIGNEQFF.

The table lists this clonotype with many counts. The chain uses TRBV11-2 and TRBJ2-1; D is undetermined. The V gene lost 0 bases and the J gene lost 7 bases, with 16 bases spanning the gap. This CDR3 contains 16 residues. The germline V gene has CDR1 SGHAT and CDR2 FQNNGV. CDR3 region: CASSLDAPGNMNEQFF. For the CDR3, the DNA is TGTGCCAGCAGCTTAGATGCCCCTGGGAATATGAATGAGCAGTTCTTC. Full variable domain (rest looked up from reference TRBV11-2 and TRBJ2-1): EAGVAQSPRYKIIEKRQSVAFWCNPISGHATLYWYQQILGQGPKLLIQFQNNGVVDDSQLPKDRFSAERLKGVDSTLKIQPAKLEDSAVYLCASSLDAPGNMNEQFFGPGTRLTVL.

This clonotype was recorded many times. V usage is TRBV24-1 and J usage is TRBJ2-3; TRBD1 matches 7 bases. Trimming cost V 5 bases and J 4 bases; bases outside gene matches: 11. This CDR3 has 16 residues. CDR1 is KGHDR, CDR2 SFDVKD, per germline. The CDR3 reads CATSGKGAKSSDTQYF. The CDR3 nucleotides read TGTGCCACCAGTGGGAAGGGGGCGAAATCATCAGATACGCAGTATTTT.

The chain recombines TRBV6-6 with TRBJ1-4; a weak D match, TRBD1 (6 bases). The CDR3 runs 14 residues. Germline V gene data show CDR1 as MNHNY and CDR2 as SVGAGI (reference sequence). V was clipped by 6 bases and J by 2 bases, with 10 bases between them. Here the CDR3 DNA reads TGTGCCAGCAGCGACGGACAGACTAATGAAAAACTGTTTTTT. Translated: CASSDGQTNEKLFF.

The sample holds a few counts of this clonotype. The chain joins TRBV5-1 to TRBJ2-7; no firm D call. The V end was cut by 2 bases, the J end by 4 bases, with 10 bases between. The CDR3 is 13 residues long. CDR1 SGHRS and CDR2 YFSETQ come from the germline V gene. The CDR3 DNA is TGCGCCAGCAGCTTAACGGATAGGTACGAGCAGTACTTC. Residues: CASSLTDRYEQYF.

This clonotype was detected many times. The rearrangement joins TRBV19 to TRBJ1-4; D unclear. The germline CDR1 and CDR2 sequences are LNHDA and SQIVND (reference sequence). CDR3 length: 14 amino acids. The germline V and J ends were trimmed by 6 bases and 2 bases, with 10 bases remaining between them. This CDR3 is CASRLGPTNEKLFF. The DNA of the CDR3 is TGTGCCAGTAGATTAGGGCCTACTAATGAAAAACTGTTTTTT. Variable domain in full (rest from reference TRBV19 and TRBJ1-4): DGGITQSPKYLFRKEGQNVTLSCEQNLNHDAMYWYRQDPGQGLRLIYYSQIVNDFQKGDIAEGYSVSREKKESFPLTVTSAQKNPTAFYLCASRLGPTNEKLFFGSGTQLSVL.

There are many counts of this clonotype. The chain is built from TRBV29-1 and TRBJ2-5; D gene unclear. The length of the CDR3 is 14 residues. Deletions cut 6 bases from V and 4 bases from J, with 18 bases between. Germline V gives CDR1 SQVTM, CDR2 ANQGSEA. DNA of the CDR3: TGCAGCGTAACCGCTGACTGGGATAGAGAGACCCAGTACTTC. Encoded protein: CSVTADWDRETQYF.

This clonotype occurred many times. The V gene is TRBV10-3, the J gene TRBJ2-7; 9 nucleotides match TRBD1. Germline CDR1 and CDR2: ENHRY and SYGVKD. CDR3 length: 14 residues. The V segment lost 0 bases and the J segment 3 bases; nucleotides outside the gene matches: 0. The CDR3, as DNA: TGTGCCATCAGTGAGTCGGGACAGGGCTACGAGCAGTACTTC. Translating gives CAISESGQGYEQYF.

This clonotype was seen only a few times. The V gene is TRBV6-2 or TRBV6-3, the J gene TRBJ2-2, with unresolved D. Trimming left V 6 bases short and J 2 bases short, with 13 bases between. The CDR3 runs to 15 residues. Germline lookup yields CDR1 MNHEY and CDR2 SVGEGT. CDR3 protein: CASSLGLFNTGELFF. The CDR3 region has the DNA TGTGCCAGCAGCCTGGGCCTATTTAACACCGGGGAGCTGTTTTTT.